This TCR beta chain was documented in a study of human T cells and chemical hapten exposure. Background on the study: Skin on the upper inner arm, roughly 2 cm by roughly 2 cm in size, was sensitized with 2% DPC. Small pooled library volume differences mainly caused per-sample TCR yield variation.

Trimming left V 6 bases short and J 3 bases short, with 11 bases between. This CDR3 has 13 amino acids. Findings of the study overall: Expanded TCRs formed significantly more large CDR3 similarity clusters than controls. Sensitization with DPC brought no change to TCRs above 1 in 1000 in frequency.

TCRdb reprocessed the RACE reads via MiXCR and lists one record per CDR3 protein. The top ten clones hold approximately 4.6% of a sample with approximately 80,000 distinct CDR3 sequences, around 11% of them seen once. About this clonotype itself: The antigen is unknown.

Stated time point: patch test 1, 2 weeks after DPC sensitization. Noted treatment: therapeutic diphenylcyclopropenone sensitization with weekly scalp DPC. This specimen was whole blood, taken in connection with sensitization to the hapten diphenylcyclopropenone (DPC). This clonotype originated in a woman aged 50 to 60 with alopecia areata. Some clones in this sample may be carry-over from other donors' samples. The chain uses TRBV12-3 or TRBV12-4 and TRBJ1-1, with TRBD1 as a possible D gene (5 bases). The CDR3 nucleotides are TGTGCCAGCAGAAGGGCAGGGTACACTGAAGCTTTCTTT. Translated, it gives CASRRAGYTEAFF.